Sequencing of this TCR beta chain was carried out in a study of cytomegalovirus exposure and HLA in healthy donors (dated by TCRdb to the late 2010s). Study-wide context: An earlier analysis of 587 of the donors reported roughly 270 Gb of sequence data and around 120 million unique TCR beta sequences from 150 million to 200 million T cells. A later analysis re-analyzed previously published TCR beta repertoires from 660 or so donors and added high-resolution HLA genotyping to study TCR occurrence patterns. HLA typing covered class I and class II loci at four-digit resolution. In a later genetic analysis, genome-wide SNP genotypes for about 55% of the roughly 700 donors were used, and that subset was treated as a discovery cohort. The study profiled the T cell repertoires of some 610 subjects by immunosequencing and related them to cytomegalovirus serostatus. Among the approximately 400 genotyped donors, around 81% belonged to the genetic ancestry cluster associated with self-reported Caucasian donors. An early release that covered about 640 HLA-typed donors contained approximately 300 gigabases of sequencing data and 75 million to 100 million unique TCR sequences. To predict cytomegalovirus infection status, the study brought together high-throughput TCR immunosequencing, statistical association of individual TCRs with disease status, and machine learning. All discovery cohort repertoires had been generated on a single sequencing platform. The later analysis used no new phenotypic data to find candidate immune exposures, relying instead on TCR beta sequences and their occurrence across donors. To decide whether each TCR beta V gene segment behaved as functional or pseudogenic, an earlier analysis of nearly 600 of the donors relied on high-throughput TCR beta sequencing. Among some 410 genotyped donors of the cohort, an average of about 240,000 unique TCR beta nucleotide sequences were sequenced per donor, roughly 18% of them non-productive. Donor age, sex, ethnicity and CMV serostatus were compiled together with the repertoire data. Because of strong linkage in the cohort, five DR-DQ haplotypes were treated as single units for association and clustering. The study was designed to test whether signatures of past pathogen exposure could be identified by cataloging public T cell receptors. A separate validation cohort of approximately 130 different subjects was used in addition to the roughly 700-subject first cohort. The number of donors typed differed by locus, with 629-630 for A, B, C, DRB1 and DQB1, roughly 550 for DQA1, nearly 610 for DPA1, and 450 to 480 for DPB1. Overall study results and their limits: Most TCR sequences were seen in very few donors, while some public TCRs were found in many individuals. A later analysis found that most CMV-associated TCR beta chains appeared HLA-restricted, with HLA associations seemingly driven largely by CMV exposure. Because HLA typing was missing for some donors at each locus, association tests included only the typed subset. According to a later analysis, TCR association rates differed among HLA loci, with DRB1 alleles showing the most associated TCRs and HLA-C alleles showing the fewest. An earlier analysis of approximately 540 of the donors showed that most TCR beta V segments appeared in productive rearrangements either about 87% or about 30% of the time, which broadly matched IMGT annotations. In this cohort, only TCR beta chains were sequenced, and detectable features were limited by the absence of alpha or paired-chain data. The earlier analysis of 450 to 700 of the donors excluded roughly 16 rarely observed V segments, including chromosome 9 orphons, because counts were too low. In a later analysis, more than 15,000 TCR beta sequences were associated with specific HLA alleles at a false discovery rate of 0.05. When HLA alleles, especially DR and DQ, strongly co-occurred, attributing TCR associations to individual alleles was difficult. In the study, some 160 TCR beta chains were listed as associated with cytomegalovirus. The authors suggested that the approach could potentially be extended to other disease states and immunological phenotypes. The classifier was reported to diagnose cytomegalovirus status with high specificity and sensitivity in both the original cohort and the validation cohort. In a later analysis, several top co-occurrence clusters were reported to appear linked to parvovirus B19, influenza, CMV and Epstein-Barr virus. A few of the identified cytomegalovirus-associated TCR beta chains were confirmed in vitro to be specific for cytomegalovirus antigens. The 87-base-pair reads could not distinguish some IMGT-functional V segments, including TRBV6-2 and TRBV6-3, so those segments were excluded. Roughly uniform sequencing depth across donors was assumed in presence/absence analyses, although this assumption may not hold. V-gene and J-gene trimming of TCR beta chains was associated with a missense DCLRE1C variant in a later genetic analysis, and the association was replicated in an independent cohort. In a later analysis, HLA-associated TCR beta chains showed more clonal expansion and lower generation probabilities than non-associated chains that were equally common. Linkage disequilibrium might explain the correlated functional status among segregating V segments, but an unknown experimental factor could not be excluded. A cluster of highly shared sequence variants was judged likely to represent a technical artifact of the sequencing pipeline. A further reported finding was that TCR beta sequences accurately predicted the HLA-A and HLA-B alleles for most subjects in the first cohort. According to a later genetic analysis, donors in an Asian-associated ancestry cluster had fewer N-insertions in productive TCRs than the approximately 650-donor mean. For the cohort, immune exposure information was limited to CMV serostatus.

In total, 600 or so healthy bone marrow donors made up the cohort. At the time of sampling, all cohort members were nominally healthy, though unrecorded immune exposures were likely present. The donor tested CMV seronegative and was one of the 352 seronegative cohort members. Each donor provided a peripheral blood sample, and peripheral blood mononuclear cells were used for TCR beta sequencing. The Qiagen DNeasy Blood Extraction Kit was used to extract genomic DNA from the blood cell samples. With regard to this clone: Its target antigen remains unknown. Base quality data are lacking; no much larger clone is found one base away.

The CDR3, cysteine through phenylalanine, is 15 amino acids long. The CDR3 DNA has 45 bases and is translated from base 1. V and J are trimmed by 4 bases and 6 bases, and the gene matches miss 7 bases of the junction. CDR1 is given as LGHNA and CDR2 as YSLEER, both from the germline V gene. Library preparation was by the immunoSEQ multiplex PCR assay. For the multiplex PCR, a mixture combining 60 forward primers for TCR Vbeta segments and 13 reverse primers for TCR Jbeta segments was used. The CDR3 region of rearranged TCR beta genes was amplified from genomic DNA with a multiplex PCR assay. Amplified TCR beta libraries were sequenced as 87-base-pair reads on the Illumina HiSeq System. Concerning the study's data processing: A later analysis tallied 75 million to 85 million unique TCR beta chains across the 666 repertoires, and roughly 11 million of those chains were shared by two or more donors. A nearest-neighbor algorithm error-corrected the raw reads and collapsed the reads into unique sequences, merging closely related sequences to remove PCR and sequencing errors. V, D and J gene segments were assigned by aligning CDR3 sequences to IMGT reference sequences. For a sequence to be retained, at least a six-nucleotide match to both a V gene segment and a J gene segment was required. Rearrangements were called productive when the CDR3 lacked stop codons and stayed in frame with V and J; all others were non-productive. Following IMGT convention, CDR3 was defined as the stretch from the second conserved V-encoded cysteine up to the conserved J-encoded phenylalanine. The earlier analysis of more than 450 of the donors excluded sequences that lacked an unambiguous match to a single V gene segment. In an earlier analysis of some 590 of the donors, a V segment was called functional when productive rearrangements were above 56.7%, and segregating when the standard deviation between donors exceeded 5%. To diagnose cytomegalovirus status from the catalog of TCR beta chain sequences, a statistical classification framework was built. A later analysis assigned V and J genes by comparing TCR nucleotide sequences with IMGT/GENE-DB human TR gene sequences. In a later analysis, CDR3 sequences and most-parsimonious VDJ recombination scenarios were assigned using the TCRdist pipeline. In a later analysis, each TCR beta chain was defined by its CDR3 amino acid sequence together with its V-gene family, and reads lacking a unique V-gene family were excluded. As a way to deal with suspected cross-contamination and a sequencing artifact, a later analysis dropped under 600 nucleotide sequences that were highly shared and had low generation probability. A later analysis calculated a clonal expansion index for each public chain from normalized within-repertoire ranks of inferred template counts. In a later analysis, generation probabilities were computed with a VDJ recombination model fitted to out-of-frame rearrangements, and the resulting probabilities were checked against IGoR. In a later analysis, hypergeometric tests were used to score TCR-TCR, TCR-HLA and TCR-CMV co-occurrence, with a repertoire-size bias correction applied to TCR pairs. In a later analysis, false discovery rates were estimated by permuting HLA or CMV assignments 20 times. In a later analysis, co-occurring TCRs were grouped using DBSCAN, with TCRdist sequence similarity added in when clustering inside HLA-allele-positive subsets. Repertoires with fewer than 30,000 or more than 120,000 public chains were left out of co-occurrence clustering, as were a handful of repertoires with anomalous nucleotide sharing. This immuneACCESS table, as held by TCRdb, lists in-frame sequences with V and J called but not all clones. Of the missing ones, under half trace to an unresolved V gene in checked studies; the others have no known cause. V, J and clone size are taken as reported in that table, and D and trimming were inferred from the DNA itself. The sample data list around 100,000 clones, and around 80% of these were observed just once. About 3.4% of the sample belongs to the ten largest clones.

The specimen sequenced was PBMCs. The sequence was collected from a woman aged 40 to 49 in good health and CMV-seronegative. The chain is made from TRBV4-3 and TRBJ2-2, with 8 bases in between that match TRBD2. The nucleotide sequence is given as TGCGCCAGCAGCCTGACCGTACTAGCGGCCGGGGAGCTGTTTTTT. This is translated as CASSLTVLAAGELFF.